The 18 T cell receptor beta chains below were found in one sample sequenced in a study of blood T cell repertoires in COVID-19. Using immunoSEQ multiplex PCR, the repertoire was profiled, and TCRdb retains in-frame clones only, with some absent. The sample lists a few hundred thousand clones; more than 80% were seen once. Material for sequencing was peripheral blood. All receptors come from a woman between 25 and 40 years old with COVID-19, enrolled during active disease.

This chain joins TRBV7-3 and TRBJ2-1; D gene uncertain. CDR3 length: 15 residues. The V and J ends lost 5 bases and 0 bases respectively, with 11 bases between them. The germline V gene encodes CDR1 SGHTA and CDR2 FQGTGA. The DNA of the CDR3 is TGTGCCAGCAGCCTAGACTCTTCCTCCTACAATGAGCAGTTCTTC. This codes for CASSLDSSSYNEQFF. Based on the CDR3 plus reference TRBV7-3 and TRBJ2-1, the full variable domain is GAGVSQTPSNKVTEKGKYVELRCDPISGHTALYWYRQSLGQGPEFLIYFQGTGAADDSGLPNDRFFAVRPEGSVSTLKIQRTERGDSAVYLCASSLDSSSYNEQFFGPGTRLTVL.

The rearrangement links TRBV7-3 to TRBJ1-2; D is ambiguous. CDR1 is SGHTA, CDR2 FQGTGA, per germline. The CDR3 is 14 residues long. V dropped 1 base and J dropped 2 bases, with 8 bases sitting between them. The CDR3 reads CASSLNGRNYGYTF. The CDR3 DNA reads TGTGCCAGCAGCTTAAATGGCAGGAACTATGGCTACACCTTC.

The V call is TRBV7-8, the J call TRBJ2-5, with a possible D match to TRBD1 (5 bases). V lost 5 bases and J lost 5, with 18 bases in between. Germline loops: CDR1 SGHVS, CDR2 FQNEAQ. The CDR3 covers 15 residues. The CDR3 DNA sequence: TGTGCCAGCAGCCTCGGGCAGCTCGCAGGGGAGACCCAGTACTTC. Amino acid sequence: CASSLGQLAGETQYF.

The chain uses TRBV27 and TRBJ2-7; possibly TRBD2 for D (5 bases). Between the trimmed V and J ends, which lost 8 bases and 4 bases, there was a span of 18 bases. The CDR3 runs 14 residues. Per germline, CDR1 MNHEY and CDR2 SMNVEV (reference sequence). This chain's CDR3 is CASWKSGLPYEQYF. For the CDR3, the DNA is TGTGCCAGCTGGAAATCCGGACTTCCATACGAGCAGTACTTC.

This clone was observed a single time. The chain links TRBV27 to TRBJ2-5, with TRBD2 identical over 12 bases. CDR3 length: 17 residues. V shed 2 bases and J 4 bases; nucleotides not matched to a gene: 8. Germline V lookup: CDR1 MNHEY, CDR2 SMNVEV (reference sequence). CDR3 coding DNA: TGTGCCAGCAGTTTAAGGGGCCCTAGCGGGAGGGGAGAGACCCAGTACTTC. Its protein product is CASSLRGPSGRGETQYF.

The chain employs TRBV5-1 and TRBJ1-2; D is perhaps TRBD1 (5 bases). Trimming pared 0 bases from V and 7 bases from J, leaving 7 bases between. Germline loops: CDR1 SGHRS, CDR2 YFSETQ. This CDR3 comprises 12 residues. The CDR3 DNA is TGCGCCAGCAGCTTGGCAGGGTTTGGCTACACCTTC. This codes for CASSLAGFGYTF.

The chain combines TRBV5-1 with TRBJ2-5; the D gene is possibly TRBD2 (5 bases). V was pared by 2 bases and J by 5 bases, with 16 bases between. The germline V gene encodes CDR1 SGHRS and CDR2 YFSETQ. The CDR3 covers 15 residues. The CDR3 spells CASSLEGTSLETQYF. The CDR3 nucleotides read TGCGCCAGCAGCTTAGAGGGTACAAGCCTCGAGACCCAGTACTTC. The full variable domain, its missing parts supplied by reference TRBV5-1 and TRBJ2-5, is KAGVTQTPRYLIKTRGQQVTLSCSPISGHRSVSWYQQTPGQGLQFLFEYFSETQRNKGNFPGRFSGRQFSNSRSEMNVSTLELGDSALYLCASSLEGTSLETQYFGPGTRLLVL.

The V gene is TRBV4-2, the J gene TRBJ2-2; 8 bases align to TRBD2. The CDR3 loop spans 16 amino acids. V was clipped by 0 bases and J by 6 bases; unmatched bases: 6. The germline V gene has CDR1 LGHNA and CDR2 YNFKEQ. The CDR3 DNA is TGTGCCAGCAGCCAAGATCCGGGACTAGGGGCCGGGGAGCTGTTTTTT. Translating it yields CASSQDPGLGAGELFF.

The J gene is TRBJ1-2, the V gene TRBV29-1; 8 nucleotides match TRBD1. The germline CDR1 and CDR2 sequences are SQVTM and ANQGSEA. The length of the CDR3 is 12 residues. Losses at the gene ends were 6 bases for V and 8 bases for J; bases not matched to a gene: 8. This chain's CDR3 is CSVGTGPSGYTF. CDR3 DNA: TGCAGCGTAGGGACAGGCCCCTCGGGCTACACCTTC.

The CDR3 DNA is TGTGCCAGTAGCACAGGGTCCGTGAACACTGAAGCTTTCTTT. Encoded protein: CASSTGSVNTEAFF. The chain links TRBV6-5 to TRBJ1-1, with D maybe TRBD1 (6 bases). Germline V gene data show CDR1 as MNHEY and CDR2 as SVGAGI. V gave up 9 bases and J gave up 0 bases, with 14 bases separating them. CDR3 length: 14 amino acids.

The V call is TRBV5-8, the J call TRBJ2-1; 13 nucleotides line up with TRBD2. Germline V lookup: CDR1 SGHTS, CDR2 YDEGEE. This CDR3 comprises 13 residues. V lost 6 bases and J lost 15; bases outside the gene matches: 9. DNA of the CDR3: TGTGCCAGCACCGGACTAGCGGGAGATCATTGGTTCTTC. Translating it yields CASTGLAGDHWFF.

The V call is TRBV5-1, the J call TRBJ2-7, with D perhaps TRBD1 (7 bases). The CDR3 length is 14 residues. Germline CDR1 SGHRS, CDR2 YFSETQ. V gave up 4 bases and J gave up 2 bases, with 13 bases separating them. The CDR3, as DNA: TGCGCCAGCAGCGCAGGAGGGGGCGCCTACGAGCAGTACTTC. Encoded protein: CASSAGGGAYEQYF.

This clone was seen a handful of times. J is TRBJ2-7 and V is TRBV12-3 or TRBV12-4, with D tentatively TRBD2 (6 bases). This CDR3 region has 13 residues. With 1 base removed from V and 6 bases from J, the gap between germline ends came to 10 bases. CDR3 in DNA: TGTGCCAGCAGTTTAGGGGGGGTAGGCGAGCAGTACTTC. This encodes CASSLGGVGEQYF.

The V call is TRBV2, the J call TRBJ1-2; TRBD1 agrees at 8 bases. The CDR3 covers 13 residues. J lost 0 bases, V lost 6 bases, and 0 bases had no gene match. CDR1 is SNHLY, CDR2 FYNNEI, per germline. The CDR3 is CASRGQANYGYTF. For the CDR3, the DNA is TGTGCCAGCAGGGGACAGGCTAACTATGGCTACACCTTC. The full variable domain, its missing parts supplied by reference TRBV2 and TRBJ1-2, is EPEVTQTPSHQVTQMGQEVILRCVPISNHLYFYWYRQILGQKVEFLVSFYNNEISEKSEIFDDQFSVERPDGSNFTLKIRSTKLEDSAMYFCASRGQANYGYTFGSGTRLTVV.

This chain uses TRBV18 with TRBJ2-1; 7 bases fit TRBD2. The V segment lost 10 bases and the J segment 4 bases; nucleotides outside the gene matches: 10. Per the germline V gene, CDR1 is KGHSH and CDR2 is LQKENI. The CDR3 sequence is 14 residues long. The CDR3 is CAIPGTTRYNEQFF. In DNA form, the CDR3 reads TGTGCCATCCCTGGGACTACTAGATACAATGAGCAGTTCTTC.

DNA for the CDR3: TGTGCCAGTAGTCCCCACCCGGGACAGGGACGGAATCAGCCCCAGCATTTT. Translated, it gives CASSPHPGQGRNQPQHF. The chain links TRBV19 to TRBJ1-5; 9 bases align to TRBD1. V dropped 5 bases and J dropped 4; count of bases not matched to a gene: 12. The length of the CDR3 is 17 residues. The germline CDR1 and CDR2 sequences are LNHDA and SQIVND (reference sequence).

V is TRBV18 and J is TRBJ1-1, with 9 bases matching TRBD1. Trimming cost V 3 bases and J 0 bases; bases outside gene matches: 5. CDR3 length: 16 residues. Germline CDR1 is KGHSH and CDR2 is LQKENI. The CDR3 DNA reads TGTGCCAGCTCACCGGGACAGGGTAAAATGAACACTGAAGCTTTCTTT. Residues: CASSPGQGKMNTEAFF.

The V call is TRBV7-9, the J call TRBJ1-3; 7 bases agree with TRBD1. Unmatched junction bases numbered 12, after V lost 4 bases and J lost 0 bases. The CDR3 loop spans 18 amino acids. Germline V gives CDR1 SEHNR, CDR2 FQNEAQ (reference sequence). In DNA, the CDR3 is TGTGCCAGCAGCTCTAGGACAGGTATTCTCTACTCTGGAAACACCATATATTTT. It codes for CASSSRTGILYSGNTIYF.